This record covers a single T cell receptor (beta chain). The antigen is not known. Both 60 Vbeta primers and 13 Jbeta primers went into the PCR. Assay used: immunoSEQ multiplex PCR; TCRdb lists only in-frame clones, some missing. The sample includes 110,000 to 150,000 clones, around 82% seen only once; the top ten take around 2.4%. The sample originates from a study of cytomegalovirus exposure and HLA in healthy donors. General study findings and limits: The CMV antigen specificity of a few CMV-associated chains was confirmed through in vitro analysis. A later analysis, which compared TCR beta chains of equal frequency, found the HLA-associated ones more clonally expanded. In a later analysis, most CMV-associated TCR beta chains appeared HLA-restricted. A previous analysis found most TCR beta V segments productive roughly 87% or roughly 30% of the time.

Trimming left V 0 bases short and J 4 bases short, with 10 bases between. The CDR3 covers 14 residues. Germline V gene lookup returns CDR1 SGHRS and CDR2 YFSETQ. V usage is TRBV5-1 and J usage is TRBJ1-2, with D maybe TRBD1 (6 bases). The sequence was obtained from a woman aged 18-30 years in good health and CMV-seropositive. The specimen sequenced was PBMCs. The CDR3 bases are TGCGCCAGCAGCTTGGAGGGGGAGGGCTATGGCTACACCTTC. Translating it yields CASSLEGEGYGYTF.